Presented here are 12 T cell receptor beta chains from one specimen sequenced in a study of blood T cell repertoires in COVID-19. Assay used: immunoSEQ multiplex PCR; TCRdb lists only in-frame clones, some missing. The sample includes 99,000 or so clones, about 76% seen only once; the top ten take under 40%. What was sequenced was peripheral blood. The receptors were sampled from a man older than 75 with acute or convalescent COVID-19.

The CDR3 loop is CPPSAGGTGGYETQYF. CDR3 DNA sequence: TGCCCCCCCAGCGCCGGGGGGACAGGGGGCTACGAGACCCAGTACTTC. V is TRBV5-1 and J is TRBJ2-5; 12 bases line up with TRBD1. The length of the CDR3 is 16 residues. Germline V gene sequence: CDR1 SGHRS, CDR2 YFSETQ.

The gene calls are TRBV25-1 and TRBJ2-3; D possibly corresponds to TRBD1 (5 bases). The germline V and J ends were trimmed by 3 bases and 2 bases, with 15 bases remaining between them. CDR3 length: 16 residues. In germline, CDR1 is MGHDK, CDR2 SYGVNS. This CDR3 reads CASSEGPSHLTDTQYF. Written as DNA, the CDR3 is TGTGCCAGCAGTGAGGGGCCAAGTCACCTCACAGATACGCAGTATTTT.

The chain uses TRBV2 and TRBJ2-6; D remains unclear. CDR3 length: 15 residues. The V and J ends lost 4 bases and 4 bases respectively, with 11 bases between them. Germline V gene sequence: CDR1 SNHLY, CDR2 FYNNEI. The CDR3 DNA reads TGTGCCAGCAGTGCGCAGTTGGCCGGGGCCAACGTCCTGACTTTC. This codes for CASSAQLAGANVLTF.

This chain connects TRBV28 to TRBJ1-5, with 8 bases matching TRBD1. Germline CDR1 and CDR2: MDHEN and SYDVKM. V lost 8 bases, J lost 1 base, and 7 bases stayed unmatched. The CDR3 sequence is 15 residues long. The CDR3 coding sequence is TGTGCCAGCGTCAACAGGGGGGTCAGCAATCAGCCCCAGCATTTT. It is translated as CASVNRGVSNQPQHF.

The gene calls are TRBV19 and TRBJ1-2, with TRBD1 as a possible D gene (5 bases). This CDR3 contains 15 residues. Germline V gene sequence: CDR1 LNHDA, CDR2 SQIVND (reference sequence). Trimming stripped 3 bases from V and 4 bases from J, with 15 bases between. DNA for the CDR3: TGTGCCAGTAGTATGGACGGGGGACGCACCTATGGCTACACCTTC. This gives the protein CASSMDGGRTYGYTF.

This clone was observed once. V and J are TRBV27 and TRBJ2-7; a weak D match, TRBD1 (6 bases). V was clipped by 5 bases and J by 1 base, with 9 bases between them. CDR1 MNHEY and CDR2 SMNVEV come from the germline V gene (reference sequence). CDR3 length: 13 amino acids. The CDR3 nucleotides read TGTGCCAGCAGTACGCAGGGGTCCTACGAGCAGTACTTC. As protein: CASSTQGSYEQYF.

V is TRBV11-1 and J is TRBJ2-1, with TRBD2 matching 7 bases. From germline, CDR1 is SGHAT and CDR2 FQDESV (reference sequence). The CDR3 runs 15 residues. The V segment lost 5 bases and the J segment 7 bases; nucleotides outside the gene matches: 11. CDR3 amino acids: CASSRLAASGNEQFF. CDR3 nucleotides: TGTGCCAGCAGCCGCCTAGCGGCCTCCGGGAATGAGCAGTTCTTC.

V gene TRBV5-1 combines with J gene TRBJ1-1; 8 bases align to TRBD1. The CDR3 loop spans 16 amino acids. The J segment lost 7 bases and the V segment lost 4 bases, leaving 15 bases of the junction unmatched. The germline CDR1 and CDR2 sequences are SGHRS and YFSETQ. DNA of the CDR3: TGCGCCAGCAGCCTAACGCTACATGGACAGGGAGGTGAAGCTTTCTTT. It codes for CASSLTLHGQGGEAFF.

The rearrangement joins TRBV7-3 to TRBJ2-1; 9 bases are a match to TRBD2. The V segment lost 0 bases and the J segment 0 bases; nucleotides outside the gene matches: 3. CDR1 and CDR2 (germline): SGHTA, FQGTGA. This CDR3 is built from 17 residues. In DNA, the CDR3 is TGTGCCAGCAGCTTAACGCCACTAGCGGGCTCCTACAATGAGCAGTTCTTC. This sequence encodes CASSLTPLAGSYNEQFF.

V and J are TRBV10-3 and TRBJ1-1; D might be TRBD1 (5 bases). CDR3 length equals 14 residues. The germline V and J ends were trimmed by 4 bases and 0 bases, with 9 bases remaining between them. Germline V gives CDR1 ENHRY, CDR2 SYGVKD. Here the CDR3 DNA reads TGTGCCATCAGTGGACGGGGGATGAACACTGAAGCTTTCTTT. It is translated as CAISGRGMNTEAFF.

The rearrangement uses TRBV28 and TRBJ2-1, with a possible D match to TRBD1 (5 bases). CDR1 and CDR2 (germline): MDHEN, SYDVKM. This CDR3 comprises 12 residues. V was cut by 1 base and J by 9 bases, with 7 bases left in between. CDR3: CASSLSGAEQFF. CDR3 sequence (DNA): TGTGCCAGCAGTTTATCTGGGGCTGAGCAGTTCTTC. The full variable domain, its missing parts supplied by reference TRBV28 and TRBJ2-1, is DVKVTQSSRYLVKRTGEKVFLECVQDMDHENMFWYRQDPGLGLRLIYFSYDVKMKEKGDIPEGYSVSREKKERFSLILESASTNQTSMYLCASSLSGAEQFFGPGTRLTVL.

In nucleotides, the CDR3 is TGTGCCAGCAGCACGCCGACGTGGGGGGTAGGAGGCTACACCTTC. Encoded protein: CASSTPTWGVGGYTF. The rearrangement uses TRBV7-2 and TRBJ1-2; the D gene is possibly TRBD1 (5 bases). The CDR3 is made up of 15 amino acids. CDR1 and CDR2 from the germline V gene are SGHTA and FQGNSA. V dropped 5 bases and J dropped 8 bases, with 21 bases sitting between them.